This TCR beta chain originates from a study of cytomegalovirus exposure and HLA in healthy donors. Findings and limits, study-wide: Later analysis suggested links between common viral pathogens and several top significant clusters. The authors enumerated 164 TCR beta chains as linked to cytomegalovirus. Highly shared variants forming one cluster were likely a sequencing artifact. In a later analysis, CMV-associated beta chains were mostly HLA-associated, it appeared.

The germline gives CDR1 SGHTA, CDR2 FQGNSA. Trimming removed 1 base from V and 4 bases from J; junction bases left unmatched: 6. The CDR3 sequence is 15 residues long. Note on this clone: What it binds is unknown.

Vbeta (60) and Jbeta (13) primers were used in the PCR. Generated by immunoSEQ multiplex PCR, the TCRdb table keeps only in-frame clones and is missing some. The sample has approximately 190,000 clones. The sequenced sample was PBMCs. The rearrangement links TRBV7-2 to TRBJ2-7, with 8 bases lining up with TRBD2. This sequence originates from a boy aged 5-17 years in good health and CMV-seronegative. CDR3 residues: CASSLESRGAYEQYF. The CDR3 nucleotides read TGTGCCAGCAGCTTAGAGTCGCGGGGGGCATACGAGCAGTACTTC.